This record covers a single TCR beta chain. Its antigen remains unidentified. Clones were sequenced by immunoSEQ multiplex PCR, and TCRdb holds only the in-frame ones, with some missing. The sample carries under 40,000 clones, about 71% recorded once. The data are from a study of vaccination effects on CD4 cells after COVID-19. Upon completion of more than eight days in culture, CD4+ T cells were isolated. The CDR3 runs to 14 residues. V was clipped by 6 bases and J by 2 bases, with 14 bases between them. Germline V gene data show CDR1 as LNHDA and CDR2 as SQIVND (reference sequence). The TCR sequence derives from a human donor who received a COVID-19 vaccine. This chain uses TRBV19 with TRBJ2-7; TRBD1 might be the D (6 bases). Sequencing was performed on CD4+ T cells from PBMCs cultured without peptide, taken before COVID-19 vaccination. The CDR3 spells CASRRTADAYEQYF. The CDR3 DNA reads TGTGCCAGTAGAAGGACAGCGGACGCCTACGAGCAGTACTTC.